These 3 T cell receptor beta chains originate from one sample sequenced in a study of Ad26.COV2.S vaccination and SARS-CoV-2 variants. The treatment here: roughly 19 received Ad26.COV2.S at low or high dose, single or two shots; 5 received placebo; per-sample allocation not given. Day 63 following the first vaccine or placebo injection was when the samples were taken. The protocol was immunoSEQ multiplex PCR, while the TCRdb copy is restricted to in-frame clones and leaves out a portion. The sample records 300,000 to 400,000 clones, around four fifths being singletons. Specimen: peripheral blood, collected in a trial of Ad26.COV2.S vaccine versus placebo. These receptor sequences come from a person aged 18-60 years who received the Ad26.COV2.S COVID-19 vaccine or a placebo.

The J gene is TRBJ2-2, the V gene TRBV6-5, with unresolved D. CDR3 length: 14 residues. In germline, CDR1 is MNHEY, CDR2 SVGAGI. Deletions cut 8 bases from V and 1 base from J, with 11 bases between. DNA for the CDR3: TGTGCCAGCTTAAGGGCTTTGAACACCGGGGAGCTGTTTTTT. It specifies CASLRALNTGELFF.

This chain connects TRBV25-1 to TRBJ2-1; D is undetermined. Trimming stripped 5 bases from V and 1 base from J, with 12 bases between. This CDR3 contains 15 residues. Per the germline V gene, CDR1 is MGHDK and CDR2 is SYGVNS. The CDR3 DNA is TGTGCCAGCAGTAAGGGTTTTCGTTCCTACAATGAGCAGTTCTTC. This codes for CASSKGFRSYNEQFF.

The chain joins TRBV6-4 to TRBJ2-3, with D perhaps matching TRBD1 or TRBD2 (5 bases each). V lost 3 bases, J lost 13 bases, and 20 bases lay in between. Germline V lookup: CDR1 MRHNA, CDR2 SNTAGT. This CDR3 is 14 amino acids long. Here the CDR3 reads CASSDMTGPYKKYF. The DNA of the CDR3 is TGTGCCAGCAGTGATATGACGGGGCCCTATAAGAAGTATTTT.